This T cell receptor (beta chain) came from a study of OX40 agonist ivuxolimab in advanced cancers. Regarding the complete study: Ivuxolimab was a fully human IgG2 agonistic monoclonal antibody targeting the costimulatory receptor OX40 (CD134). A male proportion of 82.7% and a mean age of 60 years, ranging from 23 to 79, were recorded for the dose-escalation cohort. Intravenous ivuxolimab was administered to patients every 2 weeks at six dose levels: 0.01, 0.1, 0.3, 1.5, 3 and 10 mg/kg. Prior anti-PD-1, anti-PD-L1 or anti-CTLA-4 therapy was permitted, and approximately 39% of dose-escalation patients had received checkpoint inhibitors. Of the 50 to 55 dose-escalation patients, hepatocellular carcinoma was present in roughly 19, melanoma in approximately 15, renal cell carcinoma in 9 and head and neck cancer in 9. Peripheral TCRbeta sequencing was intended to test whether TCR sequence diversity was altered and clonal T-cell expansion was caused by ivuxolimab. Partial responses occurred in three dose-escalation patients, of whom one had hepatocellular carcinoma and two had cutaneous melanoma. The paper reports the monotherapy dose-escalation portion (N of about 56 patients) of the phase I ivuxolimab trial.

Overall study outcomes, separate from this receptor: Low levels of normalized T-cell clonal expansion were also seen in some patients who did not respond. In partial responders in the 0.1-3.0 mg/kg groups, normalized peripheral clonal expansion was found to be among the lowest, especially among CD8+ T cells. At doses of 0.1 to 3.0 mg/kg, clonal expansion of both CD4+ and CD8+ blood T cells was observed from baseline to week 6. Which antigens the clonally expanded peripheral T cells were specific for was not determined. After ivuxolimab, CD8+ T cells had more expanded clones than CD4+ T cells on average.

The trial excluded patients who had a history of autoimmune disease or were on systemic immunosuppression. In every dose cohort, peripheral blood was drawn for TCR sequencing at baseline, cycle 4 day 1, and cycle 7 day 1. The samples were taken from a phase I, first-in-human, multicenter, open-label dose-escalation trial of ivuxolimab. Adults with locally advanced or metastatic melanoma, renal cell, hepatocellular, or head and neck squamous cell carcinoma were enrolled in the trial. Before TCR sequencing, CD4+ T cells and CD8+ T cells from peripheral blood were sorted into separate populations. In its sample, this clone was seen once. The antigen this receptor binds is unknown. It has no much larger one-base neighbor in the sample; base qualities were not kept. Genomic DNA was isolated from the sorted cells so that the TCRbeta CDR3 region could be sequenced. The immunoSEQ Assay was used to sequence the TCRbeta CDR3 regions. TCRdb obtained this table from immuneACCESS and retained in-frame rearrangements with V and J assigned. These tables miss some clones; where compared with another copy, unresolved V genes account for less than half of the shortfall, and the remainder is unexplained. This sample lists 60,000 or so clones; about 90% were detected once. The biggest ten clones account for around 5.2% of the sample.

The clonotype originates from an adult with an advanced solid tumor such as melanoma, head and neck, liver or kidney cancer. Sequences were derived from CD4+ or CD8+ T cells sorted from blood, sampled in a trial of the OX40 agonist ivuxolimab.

The bases read TGTGCCAGCAGCTTATCCCTAGCGGGACTACTGCGGGAGACCCAGTACTTC. Translated, this gives CASSLSLAGLLRETQYF. Recombination joined TRBV7-2 with TRBJ2-5; TRBD2 fits 9 bases in the junction. As encoded in the germline V gene, CDR1 is SGHTA while CDR2 is FQGNSA. V lost 2 bases and J lost 5 bases, and the count of bases not matched to a germline gene is 12. Measured from the cysteine to the phenylalanine, the CDR3 is 17 residues long. Kept here is only the CDR3 DNA, which spans 51 bases and is read in frame from base 1.